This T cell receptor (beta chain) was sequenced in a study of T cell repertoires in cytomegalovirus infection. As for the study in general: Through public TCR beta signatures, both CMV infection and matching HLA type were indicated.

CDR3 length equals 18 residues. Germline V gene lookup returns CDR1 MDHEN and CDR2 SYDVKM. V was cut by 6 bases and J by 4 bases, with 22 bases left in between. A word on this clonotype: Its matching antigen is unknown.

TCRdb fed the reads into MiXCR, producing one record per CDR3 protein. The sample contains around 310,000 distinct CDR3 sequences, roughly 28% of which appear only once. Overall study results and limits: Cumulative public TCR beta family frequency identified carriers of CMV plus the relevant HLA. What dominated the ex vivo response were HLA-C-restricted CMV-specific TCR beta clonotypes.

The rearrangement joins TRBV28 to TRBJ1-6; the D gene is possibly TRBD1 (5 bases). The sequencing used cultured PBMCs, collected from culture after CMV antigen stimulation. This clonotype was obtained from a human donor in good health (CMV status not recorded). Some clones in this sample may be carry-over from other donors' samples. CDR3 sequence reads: CASRTLSGTEIYNSPLHF. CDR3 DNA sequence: TGTGCCAGCAGAACCTTATCCGGGACTGAGATATATAATTCACCCCTCCACTTT.